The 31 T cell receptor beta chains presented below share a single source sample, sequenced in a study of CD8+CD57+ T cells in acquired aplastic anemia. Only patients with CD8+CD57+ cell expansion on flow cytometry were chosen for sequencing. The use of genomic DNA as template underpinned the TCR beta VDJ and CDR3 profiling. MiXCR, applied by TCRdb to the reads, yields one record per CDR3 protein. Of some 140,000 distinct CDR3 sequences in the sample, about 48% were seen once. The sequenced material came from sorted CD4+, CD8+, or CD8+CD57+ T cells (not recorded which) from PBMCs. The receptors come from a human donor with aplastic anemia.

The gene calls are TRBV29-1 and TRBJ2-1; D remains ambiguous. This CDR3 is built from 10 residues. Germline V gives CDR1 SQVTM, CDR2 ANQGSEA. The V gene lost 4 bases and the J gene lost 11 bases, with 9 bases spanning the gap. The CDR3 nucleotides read TGCAGCGTTGGAGAGGTGAAGCAGTTCTTC. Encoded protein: CSVGEVKQFF.

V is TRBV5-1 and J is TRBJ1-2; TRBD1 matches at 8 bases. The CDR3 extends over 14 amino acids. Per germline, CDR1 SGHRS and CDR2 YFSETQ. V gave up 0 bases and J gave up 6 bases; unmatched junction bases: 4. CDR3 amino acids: CASSLAATGDGYTF. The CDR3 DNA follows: TGCGCCAGCAGCTTGGCGGCGACAGGGGATGGCTACACCTTC.

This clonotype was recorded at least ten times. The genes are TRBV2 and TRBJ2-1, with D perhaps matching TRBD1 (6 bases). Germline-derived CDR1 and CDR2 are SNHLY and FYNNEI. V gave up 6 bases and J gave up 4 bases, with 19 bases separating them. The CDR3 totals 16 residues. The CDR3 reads CASRGTRGGLYNEQFF. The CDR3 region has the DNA TGTGCCAGCAGGGGAACTAGAGGGGGTCTGTACAATGAGCAGTTCTTC. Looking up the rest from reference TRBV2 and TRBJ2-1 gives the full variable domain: EPEVTQTPSHQVTQMGQEVILRCVPISNHLYFYWYRQILGQKVEFLVSFYNNEISEKSEIFDDQFSVERPDGSNFTLKIRSTKLEDSAMYFCASRGTRGGLYNEQFFGPGTRLTVL.

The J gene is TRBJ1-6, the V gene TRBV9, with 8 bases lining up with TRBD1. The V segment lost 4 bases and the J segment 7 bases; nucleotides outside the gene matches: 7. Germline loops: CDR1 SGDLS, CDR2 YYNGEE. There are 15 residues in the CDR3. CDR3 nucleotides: TGTGCCAGCAGCCCAGGACAGGGCTTGAATTCACCCCTCCACTTT. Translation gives CASSPGQGLNSPLHF.

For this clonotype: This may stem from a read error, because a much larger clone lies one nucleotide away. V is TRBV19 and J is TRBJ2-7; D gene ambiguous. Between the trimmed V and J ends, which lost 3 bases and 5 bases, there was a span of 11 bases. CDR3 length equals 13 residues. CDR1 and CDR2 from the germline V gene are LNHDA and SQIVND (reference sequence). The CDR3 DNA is TGTGCCAGTAGTATCAGTGAAGGACACGAGCAGTACTTC. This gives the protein CASSISEGHEQYF.

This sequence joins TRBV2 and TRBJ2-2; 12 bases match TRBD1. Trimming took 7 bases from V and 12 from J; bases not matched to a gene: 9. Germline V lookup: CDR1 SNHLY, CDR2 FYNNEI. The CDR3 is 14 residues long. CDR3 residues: CASNPGQGAVKLFF. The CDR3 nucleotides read TGTGCCAGCAATCCGGGACAGGGGGCTGTTAAGCTGTTTTTT.

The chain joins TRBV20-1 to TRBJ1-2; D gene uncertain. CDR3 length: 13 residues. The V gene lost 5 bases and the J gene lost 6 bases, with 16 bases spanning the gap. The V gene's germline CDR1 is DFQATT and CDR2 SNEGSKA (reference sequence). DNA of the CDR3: TGCAGTGCTCCCATTGCCTCCGGTGATGGCTACACCTTC. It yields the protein CSAPIASGDGYTF.

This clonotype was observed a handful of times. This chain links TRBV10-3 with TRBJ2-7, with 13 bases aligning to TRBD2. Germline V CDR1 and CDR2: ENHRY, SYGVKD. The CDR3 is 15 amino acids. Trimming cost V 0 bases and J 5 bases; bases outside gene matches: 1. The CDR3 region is CAISESGLAGDEQYF. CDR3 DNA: TGTGCCATCAGTGAGTCAGGACTAGCGGGAGACGAGCAGTACTTC.

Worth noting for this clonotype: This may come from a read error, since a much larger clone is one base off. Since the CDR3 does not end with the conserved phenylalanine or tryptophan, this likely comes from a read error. CDR3 nucleotide sequence: TGTGCCAGCAGCCCGCACCCGGGGCTAGCGGGCAACACCGGGGAGCTGTTTTCT. This encodes CASSPHPGLAGNTGELFS. V gene TRBV11-2 combines with J gene TRBJ2-2; 8 nucleotides line up with TRBD2. The CDR3 is made up of 18 amino acids. Unmatched junction bases numbered 13, after V lost 5 bases and J lost 2 bases. Germline values: CDR1 SGHAT, CDR2 FQNNGV.

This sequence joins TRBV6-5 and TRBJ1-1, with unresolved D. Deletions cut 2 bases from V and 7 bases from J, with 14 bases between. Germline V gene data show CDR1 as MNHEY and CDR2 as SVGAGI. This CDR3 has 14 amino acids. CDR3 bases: TGTGCCAGCAGTTACGACCAGGAAGTAAGTGAAGCTTTCTTT. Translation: CASSYDQEVSEAFF.

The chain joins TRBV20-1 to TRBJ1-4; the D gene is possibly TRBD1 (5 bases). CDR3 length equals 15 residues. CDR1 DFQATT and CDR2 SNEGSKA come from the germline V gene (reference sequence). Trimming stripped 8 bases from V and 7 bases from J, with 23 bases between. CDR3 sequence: CSHTDRAGGGEKLFF. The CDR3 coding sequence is TGCAGTCATACCGACAGAGCGGGGGGTGGTGAAAAACTGTTTTTT.

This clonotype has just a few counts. DNA for the CDR3: TGTGCCAGCAGCGTAGGCGGGGGGAACTATGGCTACACCTTC. Its translation is CASSVGGGNYGYTF. This chain uses TRBV9 with TRBJ1-2; D might be TRBD1 (5 bases). The CDR3 covers 14 residues. From germline, CDR1 is SGDLS and CDR2 YYNGEE. The V and J ends lost 0 bases and 2 bases respectively, with 8 bases between them.

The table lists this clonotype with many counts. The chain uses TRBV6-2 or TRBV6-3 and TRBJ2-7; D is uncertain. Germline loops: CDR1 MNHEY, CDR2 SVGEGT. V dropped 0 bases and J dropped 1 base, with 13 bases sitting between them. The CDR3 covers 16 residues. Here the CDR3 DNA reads TGTGCCAGCAGTTACTCTGTCGCAGTTCCATCCTACGAGCAGTACTTC. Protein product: CASSYSVAVPSYEQYF.

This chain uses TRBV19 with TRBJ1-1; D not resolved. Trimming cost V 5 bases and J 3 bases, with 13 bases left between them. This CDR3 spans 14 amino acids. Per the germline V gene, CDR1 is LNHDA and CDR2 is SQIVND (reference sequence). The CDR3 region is CASSRPTGYTEAFF. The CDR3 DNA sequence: TGTGCCAGTAGTCGTCCGACGGGATACACTGAAGCTTTCTTT.

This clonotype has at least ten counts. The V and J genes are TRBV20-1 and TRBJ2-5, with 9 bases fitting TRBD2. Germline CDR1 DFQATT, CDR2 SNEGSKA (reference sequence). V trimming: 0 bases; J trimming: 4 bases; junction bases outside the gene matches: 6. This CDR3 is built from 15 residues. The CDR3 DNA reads TGCAGTGCTAGAGAGATAGCGGGGGAAGTAGAGACCCAGTACTTC. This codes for CSAREIAGEVETQYF.

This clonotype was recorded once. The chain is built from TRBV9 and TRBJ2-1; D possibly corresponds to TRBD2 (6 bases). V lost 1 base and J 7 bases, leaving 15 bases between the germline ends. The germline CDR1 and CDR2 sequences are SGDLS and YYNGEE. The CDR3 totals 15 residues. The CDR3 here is CASSVNGGPRNEQFF. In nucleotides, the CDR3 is TGTGCCAGCAGCGTAAACGGAGGGCCTCGGAATGAGCAGTTCTTC.

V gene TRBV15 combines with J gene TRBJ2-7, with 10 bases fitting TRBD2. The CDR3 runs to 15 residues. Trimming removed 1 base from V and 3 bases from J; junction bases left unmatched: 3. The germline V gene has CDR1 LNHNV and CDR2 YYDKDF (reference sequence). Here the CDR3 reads CATSRASGGNYEQYF. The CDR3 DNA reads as TGTGCCACCAGCAGAGCTAGCGGGGGCAACTACGAGCAGTACTTC. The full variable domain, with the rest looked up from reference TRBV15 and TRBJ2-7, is DAMVIQNPRYQVTQFGKPVTLSCSQTLNHNVMYWYQQKSSQAPKLLFHYYDKDFNNEADTPDNFQSRRPNTSFCFLDIRSPGLGDTAMYLCATSRASGGNYEQYFGPGTRLTVT.

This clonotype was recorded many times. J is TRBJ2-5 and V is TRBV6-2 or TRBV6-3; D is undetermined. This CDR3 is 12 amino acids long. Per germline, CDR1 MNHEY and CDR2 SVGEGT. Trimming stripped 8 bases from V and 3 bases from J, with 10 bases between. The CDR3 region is CASGRWEETQYF. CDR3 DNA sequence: TGTGCCAGCGGCCGTTGGGAAGAGACCCAGTACTTC.

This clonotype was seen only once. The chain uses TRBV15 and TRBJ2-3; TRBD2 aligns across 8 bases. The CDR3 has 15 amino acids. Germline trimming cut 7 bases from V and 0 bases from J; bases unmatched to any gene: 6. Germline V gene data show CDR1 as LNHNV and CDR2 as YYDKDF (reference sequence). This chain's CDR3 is CATTWQRGSTDTQYF. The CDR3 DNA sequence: TGTGCCACCACCTGGCAGCGGGGGAGCACAGATACGCAGTATTTT.

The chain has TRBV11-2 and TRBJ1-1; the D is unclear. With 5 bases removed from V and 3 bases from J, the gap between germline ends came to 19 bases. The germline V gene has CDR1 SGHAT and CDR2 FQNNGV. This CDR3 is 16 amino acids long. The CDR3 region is CASSVTPDLTDTEAFF. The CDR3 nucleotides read TGTGCCAGCAGCGTTACCCCGGACTTAACGGACACTGAAGCTTTCTTT.

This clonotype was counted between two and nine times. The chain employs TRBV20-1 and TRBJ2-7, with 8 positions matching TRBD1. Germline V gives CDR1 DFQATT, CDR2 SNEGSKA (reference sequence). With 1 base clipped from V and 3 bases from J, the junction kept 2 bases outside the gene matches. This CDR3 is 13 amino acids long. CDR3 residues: CSARGGQGYEQYF. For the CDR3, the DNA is TGCAGTGCTAGAGGAGGACAGGGCTACGAGCAGTACTTC.

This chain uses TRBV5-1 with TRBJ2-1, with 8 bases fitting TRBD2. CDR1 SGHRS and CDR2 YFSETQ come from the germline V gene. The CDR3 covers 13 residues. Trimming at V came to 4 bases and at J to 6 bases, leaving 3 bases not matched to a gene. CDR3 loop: CASSPGTSNEQFF. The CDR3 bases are TGCGCCAGCAGCCCCGGGACTAGCAATGAGCAGTTCTTC.

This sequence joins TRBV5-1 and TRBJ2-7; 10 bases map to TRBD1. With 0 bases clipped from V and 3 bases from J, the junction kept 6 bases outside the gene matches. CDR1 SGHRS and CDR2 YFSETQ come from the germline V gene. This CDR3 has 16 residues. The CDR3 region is CASSLAGTGVFYEQYF. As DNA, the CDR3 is TGCGCCAGCAGCTTGGCCGGGACAGGGGTCTTCTACGAGCAGTACTTC.

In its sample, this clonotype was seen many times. The DNA for the CDR3 is TGCGCCAGCAGCTCAGGGACAGGTTACACTGAAGCTTTCTTT. Its protein product is CASSSGTGYTEAFF. The chain combines TRBV5-1 with TRBJ1-1; TRBD1 agrees at 8 bases. The V segment lost 3 bases and the J segment 3 bases; nucleotides outside the gene matches: 4. The CDR3 is 14 amino acids. Germline V gives CDR1 SGHRS, CDR2 YFSETQ.

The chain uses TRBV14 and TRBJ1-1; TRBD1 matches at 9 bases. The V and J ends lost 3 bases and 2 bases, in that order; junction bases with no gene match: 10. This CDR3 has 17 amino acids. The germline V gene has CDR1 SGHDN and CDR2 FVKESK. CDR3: CASSHKLGTGRNTEAFF. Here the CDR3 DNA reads TGTGCCAGCAGCCATAAACTAGGGACAGGGCGAAACACTGAAGCTTTCTTT.

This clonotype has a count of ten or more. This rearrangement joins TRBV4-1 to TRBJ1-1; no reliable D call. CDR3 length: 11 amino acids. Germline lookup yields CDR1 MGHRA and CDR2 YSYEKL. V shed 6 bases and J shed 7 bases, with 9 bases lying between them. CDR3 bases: TGCGCCAGCAGTCCGGCCGTTGAAGCTTTCTTT. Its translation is CASSPAVEAFF.

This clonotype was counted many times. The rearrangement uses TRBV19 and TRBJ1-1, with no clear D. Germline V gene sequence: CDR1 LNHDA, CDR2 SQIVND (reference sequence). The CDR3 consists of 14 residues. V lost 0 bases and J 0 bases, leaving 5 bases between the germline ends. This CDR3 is CASSIDPVNTEAFF. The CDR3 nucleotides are TGTGCCAGTAGTATAGATCCAGTGAACACTGAAGCTTTCTTT.

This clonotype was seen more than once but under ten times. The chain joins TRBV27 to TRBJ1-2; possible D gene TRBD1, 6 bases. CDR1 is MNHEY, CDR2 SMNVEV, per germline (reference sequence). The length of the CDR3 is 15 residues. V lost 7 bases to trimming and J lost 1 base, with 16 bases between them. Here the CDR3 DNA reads TGTGCCAGCAAAAAAACAGGGAGCCATAACTATGGCTACACCTTC. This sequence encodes CASKKTGSHNYGYTF.

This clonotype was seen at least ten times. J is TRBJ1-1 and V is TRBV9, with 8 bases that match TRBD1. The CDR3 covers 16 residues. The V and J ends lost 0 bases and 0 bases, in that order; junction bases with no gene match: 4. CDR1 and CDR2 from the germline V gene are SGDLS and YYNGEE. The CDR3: CASSVGTGSLNTEAFF. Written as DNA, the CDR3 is TGTGCCAGCAGCGTAGGGACAGGGTCGTTGAACACTGAAGCTTTCTTT.

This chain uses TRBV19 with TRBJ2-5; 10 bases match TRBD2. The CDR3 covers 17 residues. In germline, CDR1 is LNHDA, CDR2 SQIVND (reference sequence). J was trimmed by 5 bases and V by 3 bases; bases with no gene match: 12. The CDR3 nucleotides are TGTGCCAGTAGTATTCGGGGGAGCGGGGGGGCCCTTGAGACCCAGTACTTC. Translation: CASSIRGSGGALETQYF.

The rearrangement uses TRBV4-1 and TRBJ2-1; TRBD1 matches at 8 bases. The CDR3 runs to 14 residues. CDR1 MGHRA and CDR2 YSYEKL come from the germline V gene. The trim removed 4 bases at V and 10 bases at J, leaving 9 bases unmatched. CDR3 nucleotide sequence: TGCGCCAGCAGCCCGTCAGTCGGGGACAGGGAGCAGTTCTTC. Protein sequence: CASSPSVGDREQFF.